This passage covers 24 T cell receptor beta chains from one sample sequenced in a study of CD8 T cells in Susac syndrome. Random hexamers primed reverse transcription of about 0.5 to 1 ug RNA. MiXCR, run by TCRdb on the immunoSEQ multiplex PCR reads, gives a single entry per CDR3 protein. This sample yields 130,000 or so distinct CDR3 sequences, of which around 75% are seen a single time; around 0.51% belongs to the top ten. The sample taken for sequencing was CD8+ T cells from PBMCs. The receptors derive from a human donor with multiple sclerosis.

The genes are TRBV4-1 and TRBJ1-1; tentatively, D is TRBD1 (5 bases). Germline CDR1 reads MGHRA; CDR2 reads YSYEKL. Trimming cost V 0 bases and J 5 bases, with 10 bases left between them. The CDR3 runs 14 residues. The CDR3 DNA is TGCGCCAGCAGCCAAGAAGGACGACAGACTGAAGCTTTCTTT. The encoded protein is CASSQEGRQTEAFF.

In this sample, this clonotype turned up a few times. One junction end does not reproduce the germline sequence, and a read error may be involved. The chain couples TRBV9 to TRBJ1-2; D is unresolved. This CDR3 has 17 residues. From germline, CDR1 is SGDLS and CDR2 YYNGEE. This CDR3 reads CASSVDPGRQNNYGYTF. CDR3 nucleotides: TGTGCCAGCAGTGTAGACCCCGGGAGGCAGAATAACTATGGCTACACCTTC.

The chain recombines TRBV12-3 or TRBV12-4 with TRBJ1-2; a weak D match, TRBD1 (5 bases). V was pared by 5 bases and J by 8 bases, with 24 bases between. The CDR3 is 16 amino acids. The CDR3 sequence is CASSATQRDPARGYTF. The CDR3 DNA is TGTGCCAGCAGTGCCACCCAACGGGACCCAGCCAGGGGCTACACCTTC.

The rearrangement links TRBV7-9 to TRBJ2-3; possibly TRBD2 for D (7 bases). The CDR3 has 16 residues. The ends were cut back, 5 bases at V and 2 bases at J, with 17 bases in the middle. The germline CDR1 and CDR2 sequences are SEHNR and FQNEAQ (reference sequence). The DNA for the CDR3 is TGTGCCAGCAGCGGTCGGGGGGCCGGGGACACAGATACGCAGTATTTT. Translating gives CASSGRGAGDTDTQYF.

The gene calls are TRBV29-1 and TRBJ1-1, with a weak D call TRBD1 (6 bases). Trimming removed 4 bases from V and 1 base from J, with 16 bases in between. This CDR3 is 15 amino acids long. Per germline, CDR1 SQVTM and CDR2 ANQGSEA. The CDR3 is CSVAYTGTPNTEAFF. CDR3 DNA: TGCAGCGTTGCTTATACCGGGACACCGAACACTGAAGCTTTCTTT.

This rearrangement joins TRBV12-3 or TRBV12-4 to TRBJ2-1; D is ambiguous. The CDR3 loop spans 15 amino acids. Trimming took off 3 bases at V and 5 bases at J, with 14 bases between the two ends. CDR3 sequence: CASSFINSLHNEQFF. The CDR3 bases are TGTGCCAGCAGTTTCATAAACAGTTTACACAATGAGCAGTTCTTC.

This rearrangement joins TRBV4-1 to TRBJ2-1; tentatively, D is TRBD1 (6 bases). CDR3 length: 15 residues. Deletions cut 4 bases from V and 0 bases from J, with 10 bases between. Germline CDR1 and CDR2: MGHRA and YSYEKL. The CDR3 spells CASSLRDTSYNEQFF. The CDR3 region has the DNA TGCGCCAGCAGCCTCCGGGACACCTCCTACAATGAGCAGTTCTTC.

The chain employs TRBV28 and TRBJ2-7; maybe TRBD2 (6 bases). CDR1 MDHEN and CDR2 SYDVKM come from the germline V gene. V gave up 5 bases and J gave up 3 bases, with 14 bases separating them. This CDR3 has 14 residues. CDR3 region: CASSPEGLLYEQYF. CDR3 DNA sequence: TGTGCCAGCAGTCCCGAGGGACTGCTCTACGAGCAGTACTTC.

CDR3 DNA sequence: TGTGCCAGCAGTTTCCCGGGGTCCTACGAGCAGTACTTC. It translates to CASSFPGSYEQYF. This chain links TRBV27 with TRBJ2-7; maybe TRBD2 (5 bases). V was clipped by 3 bases and J by 1 base, with 7 bases between them. This CDR3 is built from 13 residues. Germline assignment: CDR1 MNHEY and CDR2 SMNVEV (reference sequence).

Only a few counts were recorded for this clonotype. The V and J genes are TRBV5-1 and TRBJ2-2, with D hard to call. The ends were cut back, 0 bases at V and 1 base at J, with 4 bases in the middle. The CDR3 contains 14 residues. The germline V gene has CDR1 SGHRS and CDR2 YFSETQ. In nucleotides, the CDR3 is TGCGCCAGCAGCTTGGCCCAGAACACCGGGGAGCTGTTTTTT. Protein sequence: CASSLAQNTGELFF.

The gene calls are TRBV7-9 and TRBJ2-3, with TRBD2 matching over 10 bases. The germline V gene encodes CDR1 SEHNR and CDR2 FQNEAQ (reference sequence). V shed 5 bases and J 2 bases; nucleotides not matched to a gene: 7. The CDR3 is 16 amino acids. The CDR3 reads CASSQGLAGVTDTQYF. CDR3 nucleotide sequence: TGTGCCAGCAGCCAAGGGCTAGCGGGGGTCACAGATACGCAGTATTTT.

The V call is TRBV18, the J call TRBJ2-1; D remains ambiguous. CDR1 and CDR2 (germline): KGHSH, LQKENI. The CDR3 is made up of 18 amino acids. Trimming shortened V by 0 bases and J by 5 bases, and 20 bases separated the two germline ends. DNA of the CDR3: TGTGCCAGCTCACCACCTCCTACTGATCGGCGGCTAGACAATGAGCAGTTCTTC. This encodes CASSPPPTDRRLDNEQFF.

This clonotype was detected once. The chain is built from TRBV30 and TRBJ1-5; D is unclear. The germline V gene encodes CDR1 GTSNPN and CDR2 SVGIG (reference sequence). V was shortened by 2 bases and J by 5 bases, with 16 bases between the two germline ends. The CDR3 sequence is 15 residues long. The CDR3 region is CAWSSSGEGYQPQHF. In nucleotides, the CDR3 is TGTGCCTGGAGTTCATCGGGTGAAGGTTATCAGCCCCAGCATTTT.

The rearrangement uses TRBV28 and TRBJ2-3; D not resolved. Germline values: CDR1 MDHEN, CDR2 SYDVKM. The germline V and J ends were trimmed by 7 bases and 6 bases, with 14 bases remaining between them. This CDR3 spans 13 amino acids. CDR3: CASNLSPSDTQYF. The CDR3 DNA reads TGTGCCAGCAATCTTAGCCCTTCTGATACGCAGTATTTT.

This sequence joins TRBV6-2 or TRBV6-3 and TRBJ2-1; D gene ambiguous. The CDR3 runs 11 residues. Germline values: CDR1 MNHEY, CDR2 SVGEGT. The V end was cut by 0 bases, the J end by 10 bases, with 4 bases between. The CDR3 nucleotides read TGTGCCAGCAGTTACTCGGTGGAGCAGTTCTTC. Its translation: CASSYSVEQFF.

This clonotype was counted a single time. This chain joins TRBV20-1 and TRBJ1-3; D might be TRBD1 (6 bases). The CDR3 has 14 amino acids. Germline lookup yields CDR1 DFQATT and CDR2 SNEGSKA (reference sequence). Trimming left V 6 bases short and J 0 bases short, with 12 bases between. The CDR3, as DNA: TGCAGTGCCCCGACAGGACGCTCTGGAAACACCATATATTTT. It is translated as CSAPTGRSGNTIYF.

The J gene is TRBJ1-2, the V gene TRBV2; 7 bases map to TRBD1. This CDR3 region has 12 residues. Germline-derived CDR1 and CDR2 are SNHLY and FYNNEI. J gave up 12 bases and V 8 bases, and 12 bases lay outside the gene matches. CDR3 loop: CASRGTPDRNTF. The CDR3 DNA is TGTGCCAGCCGCGGGACCCCGGACAGGAACACCTTC.

The CDR3 spells CASSQDPVREQYF. CDR3 DNA sequence: TGTGCCAGCAGCCAGGACCCGGTCCGCGAGCAGTACTTC. V and J are TRBV3-1 and TRBJ2-7; no reliable D call. Germline CDR1 LGHDT, CDR2 YNNKEL (reference sequence). Trimming took 3 bases from V and 6 from J, leaving 12 bases between them. The CDR3 runs to 13 residues.

This sequence joins TRBV6-1 and TRBJ1-5, with TRBD1 as a possible D gene (6 bases). V lost 6 bases and J lost 4, with 25 bases in between. The CDR3 has 18 amino acids. Per germline, CDR1 MNHNS and CDR2 SASEGT. CDR3 protein: CASSNLPLEGGANQPQHF. In DNA form, the CDR3 reads TGTGCCAGCAGCAACTTACCCTTAGAGGGGGGTGCGAATCAGCCCCAGCATTTT.

V is TRBV7-9 and J is TRBJ2-7; tentative D call: TRBD2 (6 bases). The germline gives CDR1 SEHNR, CDR2 FQNEAQ (reference sequence). V gave up 3 bases and J gave up 4 bases, with 10 bases separating them. The CDR3 has 13 residues. DNA of the CDR3: TGTGCCAGCAGCTTCCCAGGGAGGTACGAGCAGTACGTC. This translates into CASSFPGRYEQYV.

This clonotype was observed a few times. V gene TRBV6-5 combines with J gene TRBJ2-1; 8 positions match TRBD1. Per germline, CDR1 MNHEY and CDR2 SVGAGI. The CDR3 runs 12 residues. V dropped 8 bases and J dropped 7; count of bases not matched to a gene: 4. CDR3 DNA: TGTGCCAGCGGCTACAGGGGGAATGAGCAGTTCTTC. Residues: CASGYRGNEQFF.

The chain recombines TRBV12-5 with TRBJ2-1; TRBD2 is a possible D gene (6 bases). The CDR3 has 12 amino acids. Germline lookup yields CDR1 LGHNT and CDR2 FRNRAP. V was cut by 3 bases and J by 6 bases, with 6 bases left in between. The CDR3 region has the DNA TGTGCTAGTGGTTTTAGCGGCAATGAGCAGTTCTTC. This encodes CASGFSGNEQFF.

The DNA of the CDR3 is TGCAGCGTTGAGGTGTTTATGCCGAACTATGGCTACACCTTC. As protein: CSVEVFMPNYGYTF. V gene TRBV29-1 combines with J gene TRBJ1-2; unclear D gene. The CDR3 is 14 amino acids. The V end lost 3 bases, the J end lost 2 bases, and 13 bases lay between the germline ends. CDR1 and CDR2 from the germline V gene are SQVTM and ANQGSEA.

This sequence joins TRBV5-1 and TRBJ1-3; D possibly corresponds to TRBD1 (5 bases). The CDR3 contains 14 residues. Germline V CDR1 and CDR2: SGHRS, YFSETQ. Trimming removed 4 bases from V and 10 bases from J, with 18 bases in between. As DNA, the CDR3 is TGCGCCAGCAGCGAAAATTCTCCCCGGGGGACCATATATTTT. It yields the protein CASSENSPRGTIYF.